The rows below give T cell receptor beta chains drawn from one sample of a study of blood T cell repertoires in COVID-19. Method: immunoSEQ multiplex PCR; TCRdb's copy keeps in-frame clones and lacks some. Here the sample spans about 16,000 clones, approximately 89% being singletons. Sequenced sample: peripheral blood. The receptors here all came from a human donor in a cohort sampled during active COVID-19. Both conserved end residues are part of each CDR3. Fields, in order: CDR3 DNA, CDR3 protein, CDR3 length, D gene, J gene, clone size, V gene. D genes are given only for firm matches. Expanded clones get a size class; other rows say once, few or many, or leave the size out.

DNA: TGTGCCAGCAGCTTAGTATCAGGGGGAGTGAAAGCTTTCTTT
CDR3: CASSLVSGGVKAFF
length: 14
D: TRBD1
J: TRBJ1-1
size: NA
V: TRBV3-1/TRBV3-2

DNA: TGTGCCAGCAGCCAAGCTTTGAACACTGAAGCTTTCTTT
CDR3: CASSQALNTEAFF
length: 13
D: NA
J: TRBJ1-1
size: NA
V: TRBV3-1/TRBV3-2

DNA: TGTGCCAGCAGCGTAGGACAGGGAGAGAATCAGCCCCAGCATTTT
CDR3: CASSVGQGENQPQHF
length: 15
D: TRBD1
J: TRBJ1-5
size: NA
V: TRBV9

DNA: TGTGCCAGCAGCTTATCAGGGCTTGGCTACACCTTC
CDR3: CASSLSGLGYTF
length: 12
D: NA
J: TRBJ1-2
size: NA
V: TRBV7-2

DNA: TGTGCCAGCAGTTTAGGGAGAAACTATGGCTACACCTTC
CDR3: CASSLGRNYGYTF
length: 13
D: NA
J: TRBJ1-2
size: NA
V: TRBV27

DNA: TGTGCCTGGAGTCCATTAAGCGCGGATGGCTACACCTTC
CDR3: CAWSPLSADGYTF
length: 13
D: NA
J: TRBJ1-2
size: NA
V: TRBV30

DNA: TGTGCCAGCAGTTTACGGGGGGGAGACACCATATATTTT
CDR3: CASSLRGGDTIYF
length: 13
D: NA
J: TRBJ1-3
size: NA
V: TRBV12-3/TRBV12-4

DNA: TGTGCCAGCAGCTTACCGGGTTCGAGGCCCCACAATGAGCAGTTCTTC
CDR3: CASSLPGSRPHNEQFF
length: 16
D: NA
J: TRBJ2-1
size: NA
V: TRBV7-3

DNA: TGTGCCAGCAGTTTGAGCGGGACAGGGGTTAACTATGGCTACACCTTC
CDR3: CASSLSGTGVNYGYTF
length: 16
D: TRBD1
J: TRBJ1-2
size: few
V: TRBV28

DNA: TGTGCCAGCACTTTCGGCAGGGGTGGCACTGAAGCTTTCTTT
CDR3: CASTFGRGGTEAFF
length: 14
D: NA
J: TRBJ1-1
size: NA
V: TRBV6-5

DNA: TGTGCCAGCAGCTTGGGGCCCGACAGACGCTTGAGCTACACCTTC
CDR3: CASSLGPDRRLSYTF
length: 15
D: NA
J: TRBJ1-2
size: NA
V: TRBV7-2

DNA: TGTGCCAGTAGCACGACAGGAAATAGCAATCAGCCCCAGCATTTT
CDR3: CASSTTGNSNQPQHF
length: 15
D: NA
J: TRBJ1-5
size: NA
V: TRBV19

DNA: TGTGCCAGCAGCCCAACGGGACAGGCGAACACTGAAGCTTTCTTT
CDR3: CASSPTGQANTEAFF
length: 15
D: TRBD1
J: TRBJ1-1
size: NA
V: TRBV3-1/TRBV3-2

DNA: TGCAGCGTTGTGGTGACAGGAGTGATAGGGACTGAAGCTTTCTTT
CDR3: CSVVVTGVIGTEAFF
length: 15
D: NA
J: TRBJ1-1
size: NA
V: TRBV29-1

DNA: TGTGCCAGCAGTTCTTTCGCGCGGTGGTCCACAGATACGCAGTATTTT
CDR3: CASSSFARWSTDTQYF
length: 16
D: NA
J: TRBJ2-3
size: NA
V: TRBV27

DNA: TGTGCCAGCAGCTCTAGACTAGCGGGTACCCGCGAGGAGACCCAGTACTTC
CDR3: CASSSRLAGTREETQYF
length: 17
D: TRBD2
J: TRBJ2-5
size: NA
V: TRBV7-2

DNA: TGTGCCACGGGGGAAACTAGCACAGATACGCAGTATTTT
CDR3: CATGETSTDTQYF
length: 13
D: NA
J: TRBJ2-3
size: NA
V: TRBV10-3

DNA: TGTGCCAGCACCACAGGGGGCGGGACTGAAGCTTTCTTT
CDR3: CASTTGGGTEAFF
length: 13
D: TRBD1
J: TRBJ1-1
size: NA
V: TRBV12-3/TRBV12-4

DNA: TGCGCCAGCAGCTCCGGACAGGGGGCTTACAATGAGCAGTTCTTC
CDR3: CASSSGQGAYNEQFF
length: 15
D: TRBD1
J: TRBJ2-1
size: NA
V: TRBV5-1

DNA: TGTGCCAGCAGCTTGGAGGGACTAGTATCCTACAATGAGCAGTTCTTC
CDR3: CASSLEGLVSYNEQFF
length: 16
D: TRBD2
J: TRBJ2-1
size: NA
V: TRBV5-5

DNA: TGTGCCAGCAGTTTCGGCCCGGGACAGGTTCATAATGAAAAACTGTTTTTT
CDR3: CASSFGPGQVHNEKLFF
length: 17
D: TRBD1
J: TRBJ1-4
size: few
V: TRBV28

DNA: TGCGCCAGCAGCTCGGTTCGGGACATGGACGAGCAGTACTTC
CDR3: CASSSVRDMDEQYF
length: 14
D: NA
J: TRBJ2-7
size: NA
V: TRBV5-1

DNA: TGTGCCAGCAGCCAAGATCGGGGGACCTGGAACACCATATATTTT
CDR3: CASSQDRGTWNTIYF
length: 15
D: NA
J: TRBJ1-3
size: NA
V: TRBV3-1/TRBV3-2

DNA: TGTGCCAGTAGTATAGTCGCTAGCTCCTACAATGAGCAGTTCTTC
CDR3: CASSIVASSYNEQFF
length: 15
D: NA
J: TRBJ2-1
size: once
V: TRBV19

DNA: TGCAGCGCCCTAGGTCGATCGGCCCAGTACTTC
CDR3: CSALGRSAQYF
length: 11
D: NA
J: TRBJ2-5
size: NA
V: TRBV29-1

DNA: TGTGCCAGTAGTATTAGCGGGGTTAGCACAGATACGCAGTATTTT
CDR3: CASSISGVSTDTQYF
length: 15
D: TRBD2
J: TRBJ2-3
size: NA
V: TRBV19

DNA: TGTGCCAGCAGCTTGGTCGGACAGGGGGAGACCCAGTACTTC
CDR3: CASSLVGQGETQYF
length: 14
D: TRBD1
J: TRBJ2-5
size: NA
V: TRBV5-4

DNA: TGTGCCAGCAGTCCGGGACAGTCCATCGATCAGCCCCAGCATTTT
CDR3: CASSPGQSIDQPQHF
length: 15
D: TRBD1
J: TRBJ1-5
size: NA
V: TRBV5-8

DNA: TGTGCCAGCAGCCATCCAGGAACCCAGTACTTC
CDR3: CASSHPGTQYF
length: 11
D: NA
J: TRBJ2-5
size: NA
V: TRBV7-9

DNA: TGTGCCAGCAGCGTAGGTCAGGCCTTAACGGAGCCCCAGCATTTT
CDR3: CASSVGQALTEPQHF
length: 15
D: NA
J: TRBJ1-5
size: NA
V: TRBV9

DNA: TGTGCCAGTAGTATAGATCAGGGCAAAGCTTTCTTT
CDR3: CASSIDQGKAFF
length: 12
D: NA
J: TRBJ1-1
size: NA
V: TRBV19

DNA: TGCGCCAGCAGCCAAGAATGGGGGGGGAACACTGAAGCTTTCTTT
CDR3: CASSQEWGGNTEAFF
length: 15
D: NA
J: TRBJ1-1
size: NA
V: TRBV4-3

DNA: TGTGCCAGCAGCTCCCGGGAAGTAGATACGCAGTATTTT
CDR3: CASSSREVDTQYF
length: 13
D: NA
J: TRBJ2-3
size: NA
V: TRBV11-3

DNA: TGTGCCATTCCACAGGGGAGCTCCTATAATTCACCCCTCCACTTT
CDR3: CAIPQGSSYNSPLHF
length: 15
D: TRBD1
J: TRBJ1-6
size: NA
V: TRBV7-9

DNA: TGTGCCAGCAGCTTGGCCGAGGACAGGGATATCGGAGGCTACACCTTC
CDR3: CASSLAEDRDIGGYTF
length: 16
D: TRBD1
J: TRBJ1-2
size: NA
V: TRBV5-4

DNA: TGTGTCAGCAGCCTATCCGGGACAGGTAATTCACCCCTCCACTTT
CDR3: CVSSLSGTGNSPLHF
length: 15
D: TRBD1
J: TRBJ1-6
size: NA
V: TRBV9

DNA: TGTGCCAGCAGCTTAACGGCCCCTTCCCTCGTGGCGAGGACTGAAGCTTTCTTT
CDR3: CASSLTAPSLVARTEAFF
length: 18
D: NA
J: TRBJ1-1
size: NA
V: TRBV7-2

DNA: TGTGCCAGCAGCCCCGGACGGGTCCAGGGTGAGCAGTTCTTC
CDR3: CASSPGRVQGEQFF
length: 14
D: NA
J: TRBJ2-1
size: NA
V: TRBV11-3

DNA: TGCAGCGTTGACAGGATTAACTATGGCTACACCTTC
CDR3: CSVDRINYGYTF
length: 12
D: NA
J: TRBJ1-2
size: once
V: TRBV29-1

DNA: TGTGCCAGCAGCCGGACAGGCCAACGGACTGGAAACACCATATATTTT
CDR3: CASSRTGQRTGNTIYF
length: 16
D: TRBD1
J: TRBJ1-3
size: few
V: TRBV14

DNA: TGTGCCAGCAGTGTTGGGGCTTTTGGGTGGACTGAAGCTTTCTTT
CDR3: CASSVGAFGWTEAFF
length: 15
D: NA
J: TRBJ1-1
size: NA
V: TRBV25-1

DNA: TGTGCCAGCATTGGGGGACAGGGCATCAATCAGCCCCAGCATTTT
CDR3: CASIGGQGINQPQHF
length: 15
D: TRBD1
J: TRBJ1-5
size: NA
V: TRBV28

DNA: TGTGCTAGTGGTTTGGTACCGGGGGACAGGGCCGATGAAAAACTGTTTTTT
CDR3: CASGLVPGDRADEKLFF
length: 17
D: TRBD1
J: TRBJ1-4
size: NA
V: TRBV12-5

DNA: TGTGCCTGGAGAGGGGATGGAGAGACCCAGTACTTC
CDR3: CAWRGDGETQYF
length: 12
D: NA
J: TRBJ2-5
size: NA
V: TRBV30

DNA: TGTGCCAGTAAAAGCGGGTACAATGAGCAGTTCTTC
CDR3: CASKSGYNEQFF
length: 12
D: NA
J: TRBJ2-1
size: NA
V: TRBV19

DNA: TGTGCCAGCTTATCATATGGGGGCTCCAATCAGCCCCAGCATTTT
CDR3: CASLSYGGSNQPQHF
length: 15
D: NA
J: TRBJ1-5
size: NA
V: TRBV5-8

DNA: TGTGCCAGCAGCTTAGCACCAGCGGGCTTCGGGGCCGCAGATACGCAGTATTTT
CDR3: CASSLAPAGFGAADTQYF
length: 18
D: NA
J: TRBJ2-3
size: once
V: TRBV7-2

DNA: TGTGCCAGCAGTCTACAAGGGGGCGAGCAGTACTTC
CDR3: CASSLQGGEQYF
length: 12
D: NA
J: TRBJ2-7
size: NA
V: TRBV6-6

DNA: TGTGCCAGCAGCCTCCCCGGGACAGGGCTTGAAAAACTGTTTTTT
CDR3: CASSLPGTGLEKLFF
length: 15
D: TRBD1
J: TRBJ1-4
size: NA
V: TRBV3-1/TRBV3-2

DNA: TGTGCCAGCAGCCCCCGCGGGGGGGCCTCCACAGATACGCAGTATTTT
CDR3: CASSPRGGASTDTQYF
length: 16
D: TRBD2
J: TRBJ2-3
size: few
V: TRBV3-1/TRBV3-2

DNA: TGTGCCAGCAGTTACGACAGTTGGGTTCAGCCCCAGCATTTT
CDR3: CASSYDSWVQPQHF
length: 14
D: NA
J: TRBJ1-5
size: NA
V: TRBV6-6